This T cell receptor (beta chain) was documented in a study of T-cell reconstitution after alpha-beta-depleted transplantation in children. Notes on the study in general: Some patients' high day-60 TCRbeta diversity was attributed to recipient cells surviving conditioning. At one year after transplant, newly produced T cells mostly accounted for T-cell counts and diversity. Two months or so post-transplant, alpha-beta T cells reportedly derived from several hundred expanded graft clones.

As concerns this clonotype: Its cognate antigen is unknown.

The TCRbeta library incorporated unique molecular identifiers. In TCRdb, the PCR reads were re-called with MiXCR into one record per CDR3 protein. The sample yields about 580,000 distinct CDR3 sequences, more than 20% seen once. V dropped 6 bases and J dropped 9 bases, with 15 bases sitting between them. In germline, CDR1 is DFQATT, CDR2 SNEGSKA (reference sequence). This CDR3 is built from 12 residues. This specimen was PBMCs, mostly from graft donor cells, taken 360 days after TCRalphabeta/CD19-depleted stem cell transplant. The rearrangement links TRBV20-1 to TRBJ2-1; D might be TRBD1 (5 bases). This TCR was sampled from a boy less than two years old who had a stem cell transplant for acute myeloid leukemia, so the T cells may come from the graft donor. The CDR3 region has the DNA TGCAGTGCCGCCTTAGGGGAAGGTGAGCAGTTCTTC. Encoded protein: CSAALGEGEQFF.